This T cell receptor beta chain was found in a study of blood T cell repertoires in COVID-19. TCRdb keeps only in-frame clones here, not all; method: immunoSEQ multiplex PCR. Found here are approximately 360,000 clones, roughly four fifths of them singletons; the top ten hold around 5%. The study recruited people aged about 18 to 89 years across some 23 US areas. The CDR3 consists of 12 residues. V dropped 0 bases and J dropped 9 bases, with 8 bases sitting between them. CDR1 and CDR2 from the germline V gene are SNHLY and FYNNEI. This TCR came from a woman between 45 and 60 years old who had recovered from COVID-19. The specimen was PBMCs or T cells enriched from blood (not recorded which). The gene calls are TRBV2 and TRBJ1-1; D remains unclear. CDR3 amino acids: CASSEAERKAFF. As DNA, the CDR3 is TGTGCCAGCAGTGAAGCTGAGAGAAAAGCTTTCTTT.